These T cell receptor beta chains were read from a single sample in a study of blood T cell repertoires in COVID-19. TCRdb's copy holds only in-frame clones and misses some; the assay was immunoSEQ multiplex PCR. The sample lists fewer than 350,000 clones; around 90% were seen once. Specimen: peripheral blood. The source of these receptors is a man aged 30 to 45 with COVID-19, enrolled during active disease. Each CDR3 is given with its conserved first and last residue. A D gene is named only where the DNA matches it firmly. Clone size is shown for a subset of rows, as once, few, many or a class of expanded clone.

CDR3 length: 14
clone size: -
V gene: TRBV7-6
J gene: TRBJ2-5
D gene: TRBD2
CDR3 DNA: TGTGCCAGCAGCCTAGCGGGGGCCGGAGAGACCCAGTACTTC
CDR3 protein: CASSLAGAGETQYF

CDR3 length: 14
clone size: -
V gene: TRBV4-1
J gene: TRBJ2-7
D gene: -
CDR3 DNA: TGCGCCAGCGGAACTTCTGCGGGGGCTTACGAGCAGTACTTC
CDR3 protein: CASGTSAGAYEQYF

CDR3 length: 22
clone size: -
V gene: TRBV23-1
J gene: TRBJ1-4
D gene: TRBD1
CDR3 DNA: TGCGCCAGCAGTCAATTTATCGTCGGACAGGGTGAGAGGGGAAGGGTTGGAGAAAAACTGTTTTTT
CDR3 protein: CASSQFIVGQGERGRVGEKLFF

CDR3 length: 15
clone size: -
V gene: TRBV19
J gene: TRBJ1-4
D gene: -
CDR3 DNA: TGTGCCAGTAGTGCAGGACAGCAATATAATGAAAAACTGTTTTTT
CDR3 protein: CASSAGQQYNEKLFF

CDR3 length: 17
clone size: -
V gene: TRBV30
J gene: TRBJ2-5
D gene: TRBD2
CDR3 DNA: TGTGCCTGGAGTATCGCGGGAGGGCCGGAATTTTCAGAGACCCAGTACTTC
CDR3 protein: CAWSIAGGPEFSETQYF

CDR3 length: 15
clone size: few
V gene: TRBV7-3
J gene: TRBJ2-7
D gene: -
CDR3 DNA: TGTGCCAGCAGCTTAATGGGAGCTCGGGGTTACGAGCAGTACTTC
CDR3 protein: CASSLMGARGYEQYF

CDR3 length: 17
clone size: -
V gene: TRBV11-2
J gene: TRBJ1-2
D gene: TRBD1
CDR3 DNA: TGTGCCAGCAGCCCGGACAGGGGCGGGAGGTTTGGCTATGGCTACACCTTC
CDR3 protein: CASSPDRGGRFGYGYTF

CDR3 length: 15
clone size: -
V gene: TRBV21-1
J gene: TRBJ2-3
D gene: -
CDR3 DNA: TGTGCCAGCAGCGTGTGGTCTTGGGCACCAGATACGCAGTATTTT
CDR3 protein: CASSVWSWAPDTQYF

CDR3 length: 19
clone size: -
V gene: TRBV10-2
J gene: TRBJ2-1
D gene: TRBD2
CDR3 DNA: TGCGCCAGCAAAGCCACGGGACTAGCGGGAGGGGGCTCCTACAATGAGCAGTTCTTC
CDR3 protein: CASKATGLAGGGSYNEQFF

CDR3 length: 14
clone size: -
V gene: TRBV6-5
J gene: TRBJ2-7
D gene: TRBD2
CDR3 DNA: TGTGCCAGCAGTCCTTGGGGGAGGGACTACGAGCAGTACTTC
CDR3 protein: CASSPWGRDYEQYF

CDR3 length: 15
clone size: -
V gene: TRBV5-4
J gene: TRBJ1-2
D gene: -
CDR3 DNA: TGTGCCAGCAGCTCGCCCTTCGAGGGAAACTATGGCTACACCTTC
CDR3 protein: CASSSPFEGNYGYTF

CDR3 length: 13
clone size: -
V gene: TRBV28
J gene: TRBJ2-7
D gene: TRBD2
CDR3 DNA: TGTGCCAGCACCGCGGGACTAGTCTACGAGCAGTACTTC
CDR3 protein: CASTAGLVYEQYF

CDR3 length: 16
clone size: once
V gene: TRBV19
J gene: TRBJ2-2
D gene: TRBD1
CDR3 DNA: TGTGCCAGTAGCACTGACAGGGAAGGGAACACCGGGGAGCTGTTTTTT
CDR3 protein: CASSTDREGNTGELFF

CDR3 length: 20
clone size: -
V gene: TRBV19
J gene: TRBJ2-3
D gene: -
CDR3 DNA: TGTGCCAGTAGTATCCAAAAAAGGGGTGGGCGTATCGGGAGCACAGATACGCAGTATTTT
CDR3 protein: CASSIQKRGGRIGSTDTQYF

CDR3 length: 16
clone size: few
V gene: TRBV6-4
J gene: TRBJ2-1
D gene: TRBD1
CDR3 DNA: TGTGCCAGCAGCCTACAGGGGGCGGGCGATAAAAATGAGCAGTTCTTC
CDR3 protein: CASSLQGAGDKNEQFF

CDR3 length: 12
clone size: -
V gene: TRBV27
J gene: TRBJ1-3
D gene: -
CDR3 DNA: TGTGCCAGCGGGAGGATTGGAAACACCATATATTTT
CDR3 protein: CASGRIGNTIYF

CDR3 length: 15
clone size: -
V gene: TRBV6-5
J gene: TRBJ2-2
D gene: -
CDR3 DNA: TGTGCCAGCAGGCCGCCGACAGGGAACACCGGGGAGCTGTTTTTT
CDR3 protein: CASRPPTGNTGELFF

CDR3 length: 16
clone size: -
V gene: TRBV19
J gene: TRBJ2-3
D gene: TRBD1
CDR3 DNA: TGTGCCAGTACTCACTCCGGGACAGGGAACCCAGATACGCAGTATTTT
CDR3 protein: CASTHSGTGNPDTQYF

CDR3 length: 13
clone size: -
V gene: TRBV28
J gene: TRBJ2-7
D gene: TRBD1
CDR3 DNA: TGTGCCAGCCGGAGACAGGGGGCAGGGGAGCAGTACTTC
CDR3 protein: CASRRQGAGEQYF

CDR3 length: 11
clone size: -
V gene: TRBV12-3/TRBV12-4
J gene: TRBJ2-2
D gene: -
CDR3 DNA: TGTGCCAGCGTGGACAGAAGGGAGCTGTTTTTT
CDR3 protein: CASVDRRELFF

CDR3 length: 15
clone size: -
V gene: TRBV5-5
J gene: TRBJ1-1
D gene: TRBD1
CDR3 DNA: TGTGCCAGCAGCTTTGGACAGGGGGGTTTTGGGGTAGCTTTCTTT
CDR3 protein: CASSFGQGGFGVAFF

CDR3 length: 15
clone size: -
V gene: TRBV2
J gene: TRBJ2-7
D gene: -
CDR3 DNA: TGTGCCAGCAGTCCTAGGGGGACGATTACCTCCGAGCAGTACTTC
CDR3 protein: CASSPRGTITSEQYF

CDR3 length: 15
clone size: once
V gene: TRBV14
J gene: TRBJ2-1
D gene: -
CDR3 DNA: TGTGCCAGCAGCCTGGGCAGGGCCGCCTACAATGAGCAGTTCTTC
CDR3 protein: CASSLGRAAYNEQFF

CDR3 length: 11
clone size: -
V gene: TRBV19
J gene: TRBJ1-1
D gene: -
CDR3 DNA: TGTGCCAGTAGTATCTACACTGAAGCTTTCTTT
CDR3 protein: CASSIYTEAFF

CDR3 length: 15
clone size: -
V gene: TRBV7-2
J gene: TRBJ2-1
D gene: -
CDR3 DNA: TGTGCCAGCAGCTTATGGAGGCAGTCCTACAATGAGCAGTTCTTC
CDR3 protein: CASSLWRQSYNEQFF

CDR3 length: 14
clone size: -
V gene: TRBV19
J gene: TRBJ2-7
D gene: TRBD1
CDR3 DNA: TGTGCCACAAACGACCAGGGGGCTGGCTACGAGCAGTACTTC
CDR3 protein: CATNDQGAGYEQYF

CDR3 length: 13
clone size: few
V gene: TRBV7-2
J gene: TRBJ1-5
D gene: -
CDR3 DNA: TGTGCCAGCAGCTCCGCTAGGTATCAGCCCCAGCATTTT
CDR3 protein: CASSSARYQPQHF

CDR3 length: 17
clone size: -
V gene: TRBV7-3
J gene: TRBJ2-6
D gene: -
CDR3 DNA: TGTGCCAGCAGCTTACTCCCTTCCCGCTCTGGGGCCAACGTCCTGACTTTC
CDR3 protein: CASSLLPSRSGANVLTF

CDR3 length: 13
clone size: -
V gene: TRBV2
J gene: TRBJ2-7
D gene: TRBD1
CDR3 DNA: TGTGCCAGCAAAAACAGGGGACCCTACGAGCAGTACTTC
CDR3 protein: CASKNRGPYEQYF

CDR3 length: 17
clone size: -
V gene: TRBV4-3
J gene: TRBJ2-1
D gene: TRBD2
CDR3 DNA: TGCGCCAGCAGCCAAGATCTGGGGCGGGAGGGCCTTAATGAGCAGTTCTTC
CDR3 protein: CASSQDLGREGLNEQFF

CDR3 length: 14
clone size: -
V gene: TRBV28
J gene: TRBJ2-7
D gene: -
CDR3 DNA: TGTGCCAGCAACTCCCGACGGGGGACCTACGAGCAGTACTTC
CDR3 protein: CASNSRRGTYEQYF

CDR3 length: 14
clone size: -
V gene: TRBV19
J gene: TRBJ1-6
D gene: -
CDR3 DNA: TGTGCCAGTCGAACGGAGGCCTATAATTCACCCCTCCACTTT
CDR3 protein: CASRTEAYNSPLHF

CDR3 length: 14
clone size: -
V gene: TRBV11-2
J gene: TRBJ1-2
D gene: TRBD1
CDR3 DNA: TGTGCCAGCAGCAAACGGACAGGGGGAAGTGGCTACACCTTC
CDR3 protein: CASSKRTGGSGYTF

CDR3 length: 15
clone size: -
V gene: TRBV28
J gene: TRBJ2-7
D gene: TRBD2
CDR3 DNA: TGTGCCAGCAGTTTTCTTGGGACTAGCGTGTACGAGCAGTACTTC
CDR3 protein: CASSFLGTSVYEQYF

CDR3 length: 17
clone size: -
V gene: TRBV7-2
J gene: TRBJ2-5
D gene: -
CDR3 DNA: TGTGCCAGCAGCTTAGTGGGGGGGGGCTCGTACCAAGAGACCCAGTACTTC
CDR3 protein: CASSLVGGGSYQETQYF

CDR3 length: 14
clone size: -
V gene: TRBV7-9
J gene: TRBJ2-7
D gene: -
CDR3 DNA: TGTGCCAGCAGCTTTTTACAGGGAACCTACGAGCAGTACTTC
CDR3 protein: CASSFLQGTYEQYF

CDR3 length: 14
clone size: -
V gene: TRBV7-9
J gene: TRBJ1-2
D gene: TRBD1
CDR3 DNA: TGTGCCAGCAGCTTAGTGGACAGGTTCTACGGCTACACCTTC
CDR3 protein: CASSLVDRFYGYTF

CDR3 length: 15
clone size: -
V gene: TRBV5-6
J gene: TRBJ1-4
D gene: TRBD1
CDR3 DNA: TGTGCCAGCAGCGAAACCGGGACAGGGGTTGAAAAACTGTTTTTT
CDR3 protein: CASSETGTGVEKLFF

CDR3 length: 15
clone size: few
V gene: TRBV4-2
J gene: TRBJ2-2
D gene: -
CDR3 DNA: TGTGCCAGCAGCCCTCGGGTCGGGGGAACCGGGGAGCTGTTTTTT
CDR3 protein: CASSPRVGGTGELFF

CDR3 length: 14
clone size: once
V gene: TRBV2
J gene: TRBJ2-5
D gene: TRBD2
CDR3 DNA: TGTGCCAGCATGCGACGGGAGGACCAAGAGACCCAGTACTTC
CDR3 protein: CASMRREDQETQYF